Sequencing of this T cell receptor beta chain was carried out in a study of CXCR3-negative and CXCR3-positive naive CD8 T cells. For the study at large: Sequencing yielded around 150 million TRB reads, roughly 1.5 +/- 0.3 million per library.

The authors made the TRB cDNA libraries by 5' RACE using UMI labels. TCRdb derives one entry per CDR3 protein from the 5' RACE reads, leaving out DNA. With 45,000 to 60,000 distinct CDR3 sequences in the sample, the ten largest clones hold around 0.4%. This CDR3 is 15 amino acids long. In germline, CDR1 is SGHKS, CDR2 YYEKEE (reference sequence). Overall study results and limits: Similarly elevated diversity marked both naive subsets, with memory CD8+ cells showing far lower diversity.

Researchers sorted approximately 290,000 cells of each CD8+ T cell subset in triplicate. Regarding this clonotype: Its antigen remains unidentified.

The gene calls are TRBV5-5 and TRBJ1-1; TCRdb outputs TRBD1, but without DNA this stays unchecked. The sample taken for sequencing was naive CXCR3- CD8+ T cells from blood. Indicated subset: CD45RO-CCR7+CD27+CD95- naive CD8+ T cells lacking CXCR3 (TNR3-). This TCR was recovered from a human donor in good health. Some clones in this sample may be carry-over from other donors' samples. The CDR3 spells CASSLVPGKDTEAFF.